This TCR beta chain was recorded in a study of regulatory T cells in long-lasting Graves disease. The CDR3 contains 16 residues. The germline V gene has CDR1 KGHDR and CDR2 SFDVKD. Trimming took off 4 bases at V and 4 bases at J, with 13 bases between the two ends. This clonotype occurred a few times. Documented time point: persistent/refractory GD, antithyroid drugs over 5 years with positive TRAb. Extracted RNA from PBMCs served as the source of the TCR library. Each patient gave roughly 10 milliliters of EDTA-anticoagulated peripheral blood. TCR beta libraries were built with iRepertoire HTBI primers and Arm-PCR of CDR3 regions. TCRdb processed the multiplex PCR reads anew with MiXCR; each CDR3 protein has one entry. The data show approximately 500,000 distinct CDR3 sequences, 20% to 25% seen once.

The V gene is TRBV24-1, the J gene TRBJ2-6, with D tentatively TRBD1 (6 bases). The sample in question was peripheral blood mononuclear cells (PBMCs), obtained when the disease was refractory, from a patient treated with antithyroid drugs. The TCR originated in a female donor with Graves disease. The CDR3, as DNA: TGTGCCACCAGTGACTCGACAGGAGTCGGGGCCAACGTCCTGACTTTC. As protein: CATSDSTGVGANVLTF.